Detailed here is one T cell receptor (beta chain). This sample was included in a study of OX40 agonist ivuxolimab in advanced cancers. Turning to the study itself: Prior therapy, whether anti-PD-1, anti-PD-L1 or anti-CTLA-4, was allowed, and 30% to 40% had some. Patients achieving partial responses numbered three: one hepatocellular carcinoma case and two cutaneous melanoma cases.

Assay: immunoSEQ multiplex PCR; the TCRdb copy retains only in-frame clones and omits some. The sample holds 78,000 or so clones, roughly 90% seen once. The specimen comprised CD4+ or CD8+ T cells sorted from blood, sampled in a trial of the OX40 agonist ivuxolimab. The sequence was obtained from an adult with an advanced solid tumor such as melanoma, head and neck, liver or kidney cancer.

The CDR3 region is CASSLVGGRMGYTF. The CDR3 DNA reads as TGTGCCAGCAGCTTAGTCGGAGGGAGGATGGGCTACACCTTC. V and J are TRBV7-9 and TRBJ1-2; the D is unclear. Germline V gives CDR1 SEHNR, CDR2 FQNEAQ (reference sequence). V was trimmed by 1 base and J by 8 bases, leaving 14 bases between them. The CDR3 is 14 residues long.